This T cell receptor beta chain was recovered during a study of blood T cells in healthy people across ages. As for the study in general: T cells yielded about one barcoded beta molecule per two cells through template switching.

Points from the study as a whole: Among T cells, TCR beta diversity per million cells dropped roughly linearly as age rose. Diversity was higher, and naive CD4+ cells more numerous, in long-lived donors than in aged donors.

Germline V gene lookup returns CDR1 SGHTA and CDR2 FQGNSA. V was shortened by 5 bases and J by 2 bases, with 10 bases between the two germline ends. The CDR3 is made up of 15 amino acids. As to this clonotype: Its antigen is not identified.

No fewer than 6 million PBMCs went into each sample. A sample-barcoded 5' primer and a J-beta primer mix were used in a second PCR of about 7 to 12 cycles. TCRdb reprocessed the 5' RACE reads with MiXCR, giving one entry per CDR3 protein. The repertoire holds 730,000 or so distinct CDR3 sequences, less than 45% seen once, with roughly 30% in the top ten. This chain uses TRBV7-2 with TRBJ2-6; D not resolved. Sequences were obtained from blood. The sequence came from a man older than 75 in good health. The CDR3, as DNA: TGTGCCAGCAGCCAAAGAACTGCTGGGGCCAACGTCCTGACTTTC. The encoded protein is CASSQRTAGANVLTF.